A selection of T cell receptor beta chains follows, all from one sample in a study of T cell repertoires in cytomegalovirus infection. From the reads, TCRdb called clonotypes with MiXCR, one entry per CDR3 protein. Altogether roughly 630,000 distinct CDR3 sequences are present, more than 20% being singletons, with the ten largest covering approximately 8.2%. Sequenced sample: CD8+ T cells from PBMCs. The receptor set was obtained from a human donor in good health (CMV status not recorded). Some clones in this sample may be carry-over from other donors' samples. The CDR3 runs from the conserved cysteine through the conserved F or W. A D gene is named only where the DNA matches it firmly. Size tells how often a clone was seen (once, few, many) or the class of an expanded clone, and some rows leave it out.

NA	13	TRBV29-1	TRBJ2-1	NA	CSVEDRGYNEQFF	TGCAGCGTTGAAGACAGGGGATACAATGAGCAGTTCTTC
NA	14	TRBV7-8	TRBJ2-4	many	CASSSGPVGNIQYF	TGTGCCAGCAGCTCAGGACCGGTTGGAAACATTCAGTACTTC
NA	15	TRBV7-6	TRBJ2-7	few	CASSPYLSGSYEQYF	TGTGCCAGCAGCCCTTACTTATCGGGGTCCTACGAGCAGTACTTC
NA	14	TRBV2	TRBJ1-6	NA	CASRKTGNNSPLHF	TGTGCCAGCAGGAAAACAGGGAACAATTCACCCCTCCACTTT
NA	13	TRBV5-5	TRBJ1-2	many	CASSLDILNGYTF	TGTGCCAGCAGCTTGGACATTCTAAATGGCTACACCTTC
NA	17	TRBV27	TRBJ2-3	NA	CASNQRAGRSSTDTQYF	TGTGCCAGCAACCAAAGGGCGGGGCGATCTAGCACAGATACGCAGTATTTT
NA	14	TRBV7-9	TRBJ1-2	many	CASGNMPTQGGYTF	TGTGCCAGCGGCAATATGCCGACGCAGGGCGGCTACACCTTC
NA	14	TRBV7-6	TRBJ2-1	many	CASSLRHPYNEQFF	TGTGCCAGCAGCTTACGGCACCCTTACAATGAGCAGTTCTTC
NA	12	TRBV7-8	TRBJ1-2	few	CASSISGNGYTF	TGTGCCAGCAGCATTTCAGGAAATGGCTACACCTTC
TRBD1	15	TRBV7-8	TRBJ1-2	many	CASSLRGTGSDGYTF	TGTGCCAGCAGCTTACGGGGGACAGGGTCGGATGGCTACACCTTC
NA	17	TRBV4-2	TRBJ2-1	NA	CASSQDTVRFSYNEQFF	TGTGCCAGCAGCCAAGACACCGTGCGTTTCTCCTACAATGAGCAGTTCTTC
NA	15	TRBV5-1	TRBJ1-5	few	CASSPGGVSNQPQHF	TGCGCCAGCAGCCCCGGAGGGGTAAGCAATCAGCCCCAGCATTTT
NA	17	TRBV12-3/TRBV12-4	TRBJ2-2	many	CASSFLDTGRNTGELFF	TGTGCCAGCAGTTTTCTTGACACTGGCCGGAACACCGGGGAGCTGTTTTTT
TRBD1	14	TRBV28	TRBJ1-1	NA	CASSPRGQGTEAFF	TGTGCCAGCAGTCCCAGGGGGCAGGGCACTGAAGCTTTCTTT
NA	12	TRBV20-1	TRBJ2-3	NA	CSAREFGDTQYF	TGCAGTGCTAGAGAATTTGGAGATACGCAGTATTTT
NA	14	TRBV19	TRBJ2-7	NA	CASTPDTGPDEQYF	TGTGCCAGTACCCCGGATACGGGTCCGGACGAGCAGTACTTC
NA	17	TRBV20-1	TRBJ2-1	few	CSARDRGRQPFYNEQFF	TGCAGTGCTAGAGATCGGGGAAGACAGCCTTTTTACAATGAGCAGTTCTTC
NA	15	TRBV10-2	TRBJ1-4	NA	CASSVGVEDNEKLFF	TGCGCCAGCAGTGTCGGGGTTGAGGATAATGAAAAACTGTTTTTT
TRBD1	16	TRBV4-1	TRBJ2-1	few	CASSPRTGGAYNEQFF	TGCGCCAGCAGCCCGAGGACAGGGGGGGCCTACAATGAGCAGTTCTTC
NA	13	TRBV6-5	TRBJ1-2	few	CASSDWTVYGYTF	TGTGCCAGCAGTGACTGGACGGTCTATGGCTACACCTTC
NA	14	TRBV28	TRBJ2-2	few	CASSLFTNTGELFF	TGTGCCAGCAGTTTATTTACGAACACCGGGGAGCTGTTTTTT
NA	13	TRBV20-1	TRBJ2-7	NA	CSAPLGTLYEQYF	TGCAGTGCTCCTTTGGGGACACTTTACGAGCAGTACTTC
TRBD1	15	TRBV29-1	TRBJ1-3	few	CSVVGQGLSGNTIYF	TGCAGCGTTGTCGGACAGGGGCTCTCTGGAAACACCATATATTTT
NA	13	TRBV5-4	TRBJ2-3	few	CASSGRATDTQYF	TGTGCCAGCAGCGGCAGGGCCACAGATACGCAGTATTTT
NA	15	TRBV2	TRBJ1-2	few	CASSEGRNTNYGYTF	TGTGCCAGCAGTGAGGGCAGGAATACTAACTATGGCTACACCTTC
TRBD2	15	TRBV7-9	TRBJ2-3	many	CASSLGTSEGDTQYF	TGTGCCAGCAGTCTTGGGACTAGCGAGGGAGATACGCAGTATTTT
TRBD2	12	TRBV29-1	TRBJ2-2	few	CSVVRGAGELFF	TGCAGCGTTGTACGGGGGGCCGGGGAGCTGTTTTTT
NA	14	TRBV4-3	TRBJ2-1	NA	CASSHGTLYNEQFF	TGCGCCAGCAGCCATGGGACTTTGTACAATGAGCAGTTCTTC
TRBD1	16	TRBV5-4	TRBJ2-3	NA	CASSLRQGQRTDTQYF	TGTGCCAGCAGCCTGCGACAGGGGCAACGTACAGATACGCAGTATTTT
NA	15	TRBV4-1	TRBJ2-1	NA	CASSQDWLSYNEQFF	TGCGCCAGCAGCCAAGACTGGCTCTCCTACAATGAGCAGTTCTTC
TRBD2	15	TRBV7-2	TRBJ2-1	many	CASSHRDYLIGEQFF	TGTGCCAGCAGCCACCGGGACTACCTTATAGGTGAGCAGTTCTTC
NA	17	TRBV7-9	TRBJ1-2	many	CASSLEGPAALNYGYTF	TGTGCCAGCAGCTTAGAGGGGCCGGCGGCTCTAAACTATGGCTACACCTTC
TRBD1	16	TRBV7-2	TRBJ1-2	many	CASSLARGQGNYGYTF	TGTGCCAGCAGCTTAGCGAGGGGACAGGGGAACTATGGCTACACCTTC
TRBD2	16	TRBV7-2	TRBJ2-7	NA	CASSLAREGAAYEQYF	TGTGCCAGCAGCTTAGCACGGGAGGGCGCGGCCTACGAGCAGTACTTC
TRBD1	15	TRBV12-3/TRBV12-4	TRBJ2-7	few	CASSLTATGSYEQYF	TGTGCCAGCAGTTTAACGGCGACAGGGTCCTACGAGCAGTACTTC
NA	16	TRBV6-2/TRBV6-3	TRBJ2-1	many	CASSLSPSSSYNEQFF	TGTGCCAGCAGTCTCAGCCCATCGAGCTCCTACAATGAGCAGTTCTTC
NA	15	TRBV7-6	TRBJ2-3	NA	CASSFGGFPVDTQYF	TGTGCCAGCAGCTTTGGCGGGTTTCCTGTAGATACGCAGTATTTT
TRBD2	18	TRBV7-2	TRBJ2-5	many	CASSLEGLAGGVQETQYF	TGTGCCAGCAGCTTAGAGGGACTAGCGGGGGGAGTTCAAGAGACCCAGTACTTC
NA	15	TRBV6-2/TRBV6-3	TRBJ1-2	few	CASSYPGQDFYGYTF	TGTGCCAGCAGTTACCCGGGCCAGGACTTCTATGGCTACACCTTC
NA	15	TRBV3-1	TRBJ2-7	few	CASSQEGFPSYEQYF	TGTGCCAGCAGCCAAGAGGGGTTCCCGTCCTACGAGCAGTACTTC
NA	15	TRBV15	TRBJ2-5	NA	CATSRSTGLEETQYF	TGTGCCACCAGCAGATCAACAGGGTTGGAGGAGACCCAGTACTTC
TRBD2	15	TRBV20-1	TRBJ2-1	NA	CGAIQAGSSYNEQFF	TGCGGTGCTATACAAGCGGGGTCCTCCTACAATGAGCAGTTCTTC
TRBD1	13	TRBV24-1	TRBJ2-1	NA	CATLNPGGNEQFF	TGTGCCACCTTAAACCCAGGGGGCAATGAGCAGTTCTTC
NA	14	TRBV18	TRBJ2-7	few	CASSPPHYSYEQYF	TGTGCCAGCTCACCACCGCACTACTCCTACGAGCAGTACTTC
NA	15	TRBV19	TRBJ2-3	few	CASADNGNSADTQYF	TGTGCCAGTGCGGACAACGGTAATTCCGCAGATACGCAGTATTTT
TRBD1	15	TRBV6-5	TRBJ2-1	few	CASGPEKIGTGVGFF	TGTGCCAGCGGACCCGAAAAGATTGGGACAGGAGTAGGATTCTTC
NA	14	TRBV13	TRBJ2-5	few	CASSLLTGGETQYF	TGTGCCAGCAGCCTACTGACAGGAGGGGAGACCCAGTACTTC
TRBD2	17	TRBV20-1	TRBJ2-1	few	CSARTSGGRSSYNEQFF	TGCAGTGCTAGGACTAGCGGGGGACGAAGCTCCTACAATGAGCAGTTCTTC
NA	18	TRBV7-6	TRBJ2-3	NA	CASSLRDLVRRGTDTQYF	TGTGCCAGCAGCTTAAGGGACTTGGTGAGGCGGGGAACAGATACGCAGTATTTT
TRBD1	12	TRBV27	TRBJ1-1	NA	CASRDRGSAAFF	TGTGCCAGCCGGGACAGGGGGTCGGCAGCTTTCTTT
NA	16	TRBV12-3/TRBV12-4	TRBJ2-1	few	CASSAGSTSSYNEQFF	TGTGCCAGCAGCGCGGGGTCGACGAGCTCCTACAATGAGCAGTTCTTC
NA	11	TRBV29-1	TRBJ2-1	NA	CSVRKRNEQFF	TGCAGCGTCCGCAAGCGAAATGAGCAGTTCTTC
NA	13	TRBV7-9	TRBJ2-1	many	CASRRGGENEQFF	TGTGCCAGCCGCCGGGGCGGGGAGAATGAGCAGTTCTTC